A single sample is the source of the 8 T cell receptor beta chains below, sequenced in a study of T cell responses to AZD1222 COVID-19 vaccine. Here immunoSEQ multiplex PCR was the method, and the copy in TCRdb shows in-frame clones only, minus some. The profile shows around 210,000 clones, around 94% of them singletons. The sample in question was peripheral blood, obtained 28 days after the second dose of the MenACWY control vaccine. The receptors were sampled from an adult who received the MenACWY meningococcal vaccine as a control.

The V gene is TRBV2, the J gene TRBJ2-7, with a weak D call TRBD2 (6 bases). V lost 6 bases and J 4 bases, leaving 16 bases between the germline ends. This CDR3 comprises 14 residues. The germline V gene has CDR1 SNHLY and CDR2 FYNNEI. The CDR3 is CASREGLSLYEQYF. The CDR3 nucleotides read TGTGCCAGCAGGGAGGGCTTGTCTCTATACGAGCAGTACTTC. The whole variable domain, remainder taken from reference TRBV2 and TRBJ2-7, is EPEVTQTPSHQVTQMGQEVILRCVPISNHLYFYWYRQILGQKVEFLVSFYNNEISEKSEIFDDQFSVERPDGSNFTLKIRSTKLEDSAMYFCASREGLSLYEQYFGPGTRLTVT.

The V call is TRBV5-1, the J call TRBJ2-1; 11 bases align to TRBD2. CDR1 and CDR2 from the germline V gene are SGHRS and YFSETQ. The CDR3 is 15 amino acids. V lost 5 bases, J lost 8 bases, and 9 bases stayed unmatched. The DNA for the CDR3 is TGCGCCAGCAGACTTAGCGGGGGGGCGGTGTATGAGCAGTTCTTC. Translating it yields CASRLSGGAVYEQFF.

The J gene is TRBJ1-1, the V gene TRBV9, with 7 positions matching TRBD1. Germline CDR1 SGDLS, CDR2 YYNGEE. V was pared by 7 bases and J by 0 bases, with 15 bases of the junction left unmatched. This CDR3 spans 17 amino acids. CDR3 coding DNA: TGTGCCAGCCCCGGAGTCTGTACAGGGGTCATGAACACTGAAGCTTTCTTT. Translating gives CASPGVCTGVMNTEAFF.

V is TRBV19 and J is TRBJ1-2, with TRBD1 matching over 11 bases. The J segment lost 2 bases and the V segment lost 9 bases, leaving 17 bases of the junction unmatched. CDR1 and CDR2 (germline): LNHDA, SQIVND (reference sequence). CDR3 length: 18 amino acids. The CDR3 sequence is CASRSNTGGDRGNYGYTF. The CDR3, as DNA: TGTGCCAGCAGGAGCAATACCGGTGGGGACAGGGGGAACTATGGCTACACCTTC.

Turning to this clone: This CDR3 is also generated by other DNA sequences in the sample. CDR3 DNA: TGCGCCAGCAGCCAAGCCCCCTCCTACGAGCAGTACTTC. This codes for CASSQAPSYEQYF. The genes are TRBV4-3 and TRBJ2-7; the D is unclear. CDR3 length: 13 amino acids. CDR1 and CDR2 (germline): LGHNA, YSLEER. Trimming removed 1 base at V and 0 bases at J, with 4 bases between.

The chain joins TRBV6-1 to TRBJ1-5; 11 bases fit TRBD1. With 1 base clipped from V and 7 bases from J, the junction kept 6 bases outside the gene matches. This CDR3 has 16 residues. The germline gives CDR1 MNHNS, CDR2 SASEGT. The CDR3 loop is CASSEVGTGGRQPQHF. In DNA, the CDR3 is TGTGCCAGCAGTGAAGTCGGGACAGGGGGGCGGCAGCCCCAGCATTTT.

This rearrangement joins TRBV27 to TRBJ2-3; maybe TRBD1 (6 bases). The V end lost 3 bases, the J end lost 1 base, and 11 bases lay between the germline ends. The CDR3 contains 15 residues. Germline lookup yields CDR1 MNHEY and CDR2 SMNVEV (reference sequence). CDR3 DNA: TGTGCCAGCAGTTTCCAGGGGTTCGGCACAGATACGCAGTATTTT. Protein sequence: CASSFQGFGTDTQYF.

The V and J genes are TRBV28 and TRBJ1-1; the D is unclear. CDR3 length equals 11 residues. With 9 bases removed from V and 3 bases from J, the gap between germline ends came to 8 bases. Germline V CDR1 and CDR2: MDHEN, SYDVKM. This CDR3 is CASHGHTEAFF. The CDR3, as DNA: TGTGCCAGTCACGGACACACTGAAGCTTTCTTT.